This TCR beta chain was captured in a study of human T cells and chemical hapten exposure. The sample's time point: patch test 3, about 24 weeks after DPC sensitization. The treatment: therapeutic diphenylcyclopropenone sensitization with weekly scalp DPC. TCRdb redid the calling of the RACE reads with MiXCR, one entry per CDR3 protein. The table lists about 82,000 distinct CDR3 sequences, approximately 11% of them singletons, with around 3.8% in the top ten. Study-wide results and limits: Clustering by CDR3 similarity yielded significantly more large clusters from expanded TCRs than controls.

Turning to this clonotype: Its antigen is not known.

The sequence came from a woman in her 50s with alopecia areata. Some clones in this sample may be carry-over from other donors' samples. The sample here was whole blood, taken in connection with sensitization to the hapten diphenylcyclopropenone (DPC).

DNA of the CDR3: TGTGCCAGCAGCGTAGGGCCCACCGGGGAGCTGTTTTTT. This sequence encodes CASSVGPTGELFF. The genes are TRBV9 and TRBJ2-2; D unresolved. Per germline, CDR1 SGDLS and CDR2 YYNGEE. The CDR3 runs 13 residues. V was shortened by 0 bases and J by 4 bases, with 4 bases between the two germline ends.